One sample yielded the 32 T cell receptor beta chains listed below, sequenced in a study of blood T cell repertoires in COVID-19 (TCRdb year 2020). The library was produced with the immunoSEQ multiplex PCR assay. What TCRdb holds here is the immuneACCESS table cut down to in-frame rearrangements. Part of the clones is not present; checked against another copy, under half of the missing clones reflect an unresolved V gene, and the others are unexplained. Across this sample there are 100,000 to 150,000 clones, with over 80% seen only once. The ten largest clones capture 12% of the sample. The source material was peripheral blood. The receptors shown here come from a man aged 55 to 70 with acute or convalescent COVID-19.

V usage is TRBV29-1 and J usage is TRBJ2-1; 8 bases map to TRBD2. CDR1 and CDR2 from the germline V gene are SQVTM and ANQGSEA. V shed 0 bases, J shed 3 bases, and the junction held 7 bases outside the gene matches. This CDR3 region has 16 residues. The CDR3 protein is CSVEEEGTRVYNEQFF. CDR3 nucleotide sequence: TGCAGCGTTGAAGAGGAAGGGACTAGAGTCTACAATGAGCAGTTCTTC.

This rearrangement joins TRBV27 to TRBJ2-1, with 7 bases aligning to TRBD2. V was pared by 4 bases and J by 0 bases, with 18 bases of the junction left unmatched. Germline loops: CDR1 MNHEY, CDR2 SMNVEV (reference sequence). The CDR3 sequence is 20 residues long. CDR3 sequence reads: CASSSTPLPGGPSSYNEQFF. The CDR3 DNA follows: TGTGCCAGCAGTTCCACTCCCCTCCCGGGAGGCCCAAGCTCCTACAATGAGCAGTTCTTC.

About this clone: Other nucleotide sequences in the sample specify the same CDR3. The rearrangement links TRBV9 to TRBJ1-2; possibly TRBD1 for D (6 bases). Per the germline V gene, CDR1 is SGDLS and CDR2 is YYNGEE. The CDR3 has 13 amino acids. The V end lost 2 bases, the J end lost 4 bases, and 9 bases lay between the germline ends. CDR3 nucleotide sequence: TGTGCCAGCAGCGTTGAGACAGGCTATGGCTACACCTTC. It codes for CASSVETGYGYTF.

The V and J genes are TRBV19 and TRBJ2-1; maybe TRBD1 (5 bases). The germline CDR1 and CDR2 sequences are LNHDA and SQIVND (reference sequence). The CDR3 spans 15 residues. Trimming removed 3 bases at V and 7 bases at J, with 16 bases between. The CDR3 bases are TGTGCCAGTAGTATTTGGGGCCCAAATACGAATGAGCAGTTCTTC. Its protein product is CASSIWGPNTNEQFF.

This clone was observed a few times. The chain recombines TRBV30 with TRBJ1-2; 8 bases fit TRBD1. The CDR3 spans 16 residues. With 0 bases clipped from V and 8 bases from J, the junction kept 14 bases outside the gene matches. Germline lookup yields CDR1 GTSNPN and CDR2 SVGIG (reference sequence). This chain's CDR3 is CAWSVPGTGVMAGYTF. In nucleotides, the CDR3 is TGTGCCTGGAGTGTACCGGGGACAGGAGTAATGGCGGGCTACACCTTC.

V and J are TRBV9 and TRBJ1-5, with TRBD1 identical over 7 bases. From germline, CDR1 is SGDLS and CDR2 YYNGEE. With V trimmed by 2 bases and J by 4 bases, 6 bases remained unmatched. The CDR3 sequence is 15 residues long. CDR3 amino acids: CASSVGTVGNQPQHF. The CDR3 bases are TGTGCCAGCAGCGTCGGGACAGTGGGGAATCAGCCCCAGCATTTT.

By proportion, this clone is medium-sized. The CDR3 reads CSVESPGHSQETQYF. CDR3 nucleotide sequence: TGCAGCGTTGAATCCCCCGGACACTCACAAGAGACCCAGTACTTC. The genes are TRBV29-1 and TRBJ2-5; tentative D call: TRBD1 (5 bases). CDR1 SQVTM and CDR2 ANQGSEA come from the germline V gene. The length of the CDR3 is 15 residues. V gave up 2 bases and J gave up 2 bases, with 15 bases separating them.

The chain recombines TRBV19 with TRBJ2-5, with TRBD1 as a possible D gene (5 bases). This CDR3 is built from 12 residues. Looked up from germline, CDR1 is LNHDA and CDR2 is SQIVND (reference sequence). The V and J ends lost 4 bases and 3 bases respectively, with 6 bases between them. CDR3 nucleotides: TGTGCCAGTAGTAACAGGAAAGAGACCCAGTACTTC. This encodes CASSNRKETQYF. Based on the CDR3 plus reference TRBV19 and TRBJ2-5, the full variable domain is DGGITQSPKYLFRKEGQNVTLSCEQNLNHDAMYWYRQDPGQGLRLIYYSQIVNDFQKGDIAEGYSVSREKKESFPLTVTSAQKNPTAFYLCASSNRKETQYFGPGTRLLVL.

The rearrangement links TRBV6-5 to TRBJ2-7, with TRBD1 as a possible D gene (5 bases). The germline gives CDR1 MNHEY, CDR2 SVGAGI. The CDR3 covers 16 residues. V lost 3 bases and J 3 bases, leaving 18 bases between the germline ends. The CDR3 here is CASSYTQGLLNYEQYF. The CDR3 DNA follows: TGTGCCAGCAGTTATACTCAGGGCCTGCTCAACTACGAGCAGTACTTC.

This clone is a singleton in its sample. This sequence joins TRBV19 and TRBJ2-1; 11 nucleotides line up with TRBD2. This CDR3 is built from 17 residues. Germline CDR1 is LNHDA and CDR2 is SQIVND (reference sequence). Unmatched junction bases numbered 8, after V lost 1 base and J lost 6 bases. CDR3 coding DNA: TGTGCCAGTAGTATAGGTACCGGGACTAGCGGCATCAATGAGCAGTTCTTC. Protein sequence: CASSIGTGTSGINEQFF.

The chain's CDR3 is CASSQRQSNYGYTF. In nucleotides, the CDR3 is TGCGCCAGCAGCCAAAGACAGAGTAACTATGGCTACACCTTC. This chain joins TRBV4-1 and TRBJ1-2, with TRBD1 as a possible D gene (5 bases). V lost 2 bases, J lost 1 base, and 8 bases lay in between. This CDR3 comprises 14 residues. Germline V gene data show CDR1 as MGHRA and CDR2 as YSYEKL.

The J gene is TRBJ2-7, the V gene TRBV18; D not certain. The CDR3 totals 15 residues. Per the germline V gene, CDR1 is KGHSH and CDR2 is LQKENI. V was trimmed by 3 bases and J by 3 bases, leaving 15 bases between them. CDR3 bases: TGTGCCAGCTCACCTATTGGGTCAGCGAACTACGAGCAGTACTTC. This translates into CASSPIGSANYEQYF.

This clone occurred once. The chain couples TRBV28 to TRBJ1-2, with a tentative D call TRBD1 (5 bases). The CDR3 consists of 12 residues. Germline assignment: CDR1 MDHEN and CDR2 SYDVKM. Trimming stripped 10 bases from V and 2 bases from J, with 11 bases between. CDR3 in amino acids: CATGGRNYGYTF. CDR3 DNA sequence: TGTGCCACCGGGGGGAGGAACTATGGCTACACCTTC.

This clone was seen ten or more times. The chain has TRBV29-1 and TRBJ2-2, with TRBD2 as a possible D gene (5 bases). Germline CDR1 reads SQVTM; CDR2 reads ANQGSEA. The V end was cut by 7 bases, the J end by 7 bases, with 16 bases between. CDR3 length equals 13 residues. CDR3 sequence (DNA): TGCAGCGGGGCGCCAGGAGCGGTCGGGGAGCTGTTTTTT. It yields the protein CSGAPGAVGELFF.

The chain couples TRBV7-3 to TRBJ2-3, with D hard to call. This CDR3 has 11 amino acids. V lost 3 bases to trimming and J lost 6 bases, with 4 bases between them. Germline values: CDR1 SGHTA, CDR2 FQGTGA. The CDR3 region is CASSFRDTQYF. The CDR3 nucleotides read TGTGCCAGCAGCTTCAGGGATACGCAGTATTTT.

As concerns this clone: At one boundary the junction diverges from the germline segment, which might be a read error. The chain links TRBV6-5 to TRBJ2-7; 7 nucleotides match TRBD1. Germline V lookup: CDR1 MNHEY, CDR2 SVGAGI. The CDR3 extends over 12 amino acids. The CDR3 loop reads CASSHTGEEQYF. In DNA form, the CDR3 reads TGCGCCAGCAGTCACACAGGGGAAGAGCAGTACTTC.

This clone was counted once. This chain joins TRBV12-3 or TRBV12-4 and TRBJ2-7, with TRBD2 matching 7 bases. The ends lost 5 bases at V and 3 bases at J; junction bases unmatched: 4. This CDR3 is built from 13 residues. The CDR3: CASSPGGVYEQYF. The CDR3 DNA reads TGTGCCAGCAGTCCGGGAGGCGTCTACGAGCAGTACTTC.

This clone was observed a single time. The chain carries TRBV11-2 and TRBJ2-1, with 8 bases matching TRBD2. CDR3 length: 15 amino acids. Looked up from germline, CDR1 is SGHAT and CDR2 is FQNNGV. V was clipped by 2 bases and J by 7 bases; unmatched bases: 7. The chain's CDR3 is CASSLTSGSTNEQFF. As DNA, the CDR3 is TGTGCCAGCAGCTTAACCAGCGGGAGTACGAATGAGCAGTTCTTC.

This chain connects TRBV27 to TRBJ2-1; TRBD2 matches 8 bases. This CDR3 contains 14 residues. Germline-derived CDR1 and CDR2 are MNHEY and SMNVEV (reference sequence). V shed 6 bases, J shed 10 bases, and the junction held 11 bases outside the gene matches. The CDR3 sequence is CASRWERESGEQFF. For the CDR3, the DNA is TGTGCCAGCAGGTGGGAGCGGGAGTCGGGCGAGCAGTTCTTC.

The genes are TRBV28 and TRBJ2-1; 12 positions agree with TRBD1. V trimming: 5 bases; J trimming: 16 bases; junction bases outside the gene matches: 3. Per germline, CDR1 MDHEN and CDR2 SYDVKM. The CDR3 totals 11 residues. CDR3: CASSRDRGRFF. CDR3 nucleotide sequence: TGTGCCAGCAGTCGGGACAGGGGGCGCTTCTTC.

The chain couples TRBV7-9 to TRBJ1-2; 7 bases are a match to TRBD1. V was pared by 4 bases and J by 1 base, with 9 bases of the junction left unmatched. Looked up from germline, CDR1 is SEHNR and CDR2 is FQNEAQ (reference sequence). This CDR3 comprises 16 residues. For the CDR3, the DNA is TGTGCCAGCAGCTCATGGGACAGCACCTTTAACTATGGCTACACCTTC. It translates to CASSSWDSTFNYGYTF.

J is TRBJ2-1 and V is TRBV7-9; tentative D call: TRBD2 (6 bases). The CDR3 is 15 residues long. The germline CDR1 and CDR2 sequences are SEHNR and FQNEAQ (reference sequence). V shed 1 base and J shed 10 bases, with 17 bases lying between them. CDR3 DNA sequence: TGTGCCAGCAGCTTAGTGCGGGGCCCTCTGCTGGAGCAGTTCTTC. Protein sequence: CASSLVRGPLLEQFF.

This chain connects TRBV6-5 to TRBJ1-5; unclear D gene. The V end was cut by 4 bases, the J end by 7 bases, with 11 bases between. Germline lookup yields CDR1 MNHEY and CDR2 SVGAGI. The CDR3 has 13 residues. The CDR3: CASSWAGRQPQHF. The DNA for the CDR3 is TGTGCCAGCAGTTGGGCAGGTAGGCAGCCCCAGCATTTT.

The CDR3 DNA reads TGTGCCAGCAGTCCACTCTCCGGGGGCGAGCAGTACTTC. This sequence encodes CASSPLSGGEQYF. The chain uses TRBV6-2 or TRBV6-3 and TRBJ2-7, with D maybe TRBD2 (6 bases). CDR1 MNHEY and CDR2 SVGEGT come from the germline V gene. This CDR3 has 13 residues. The V end lost 5 bases, the J end lost 6 bases, and 14 bases lay between the germline ends.

The chain employs TRBV19 and TRBJ1-1; no clear D. The V and J ends lost 5 bases and 3 bases respectively, with 16 bases between them. The CDR3 contains 15 residues. Looked up from germline, CDR1 is LNHDA and CDR2 is SQIVND (reference sequence). This CDR3 reads CASSGGENRYTEAFF. DNA of the CDR3: TGTGCCAGTAGTGGAGGTGAGAATCGTTACACTGAAGCTTTCTTT.

This chain connects TRBV5-1 to TRBJ1-1, with 8 bases that match TRBD1. Germline CDR1 reads SGHRS; CDR2 reads YFSETQ. The J segment lost 0 bases and the V segment lost 1 base, leaving 11 bases of the junction unmatched. This CDR3 region has 18 residues. CDR3 region: CASSLSFRDRSMNTEAFF. The CDR3 coding sequence is TGCGCCAGCAGCTTGTCATTCCGGGACAGGTCTATGAACACTGAAGCTTTCTTT.

The gene calls are TRBV28 and TRBJ1-3; 8 bases line up with TRBD1. V shed 5 bases and J 1 base; nucleotides not matched to a gene: 7. The CDR3 extends over 16 amino acids. In germline, CDR1 is MDHEN, CDR2 SYDVKM. The CDR3: CASSPWTGSSGNTIYF. For the CDR3, the DNA is TGTGCCAGCAGTCCATGGACAGGGTCGTCTGGAAACACCATATATTTT.

This rearrangement joins TRBV28 to TRBJ1-5; the D gene is possibly TRBD1 (6 bases). Trimming left V 7 bases short and J 4 bases short, with 17 bases between. Per the germline V gene, CDR1 is MDHEN and CDR2 is SYDVKM. The CDR3 extends over 15 amino acids. The CDR3 region has the DNA TGTGCCAGCACCCTCCAGGGGCGTAAGAATCAGCCCCAGCATTTT. As protein: CASTLQGRKNQPQHF.

This clone was counted a few times. This chain links TRBV4-1 with TRBJ2-3; TRBD2 matches 12 bases. Germline-derived CDR1 and CDR2 are MGHRA and YSYEKL. After removal of 5 bases from V and 5 bases from J, the junction contained 5 bases not matched to a gene. The length of the CDR3 is 15 residues. The CDR3 region is CASSRLAGVGDTQYF. In DNA, the CDR3 is TGCGCCAGCAGCAGACTAGCGGGAGTAGGAGATACGCAGTATTTT.

The chain recombines TRBV5-1 with TRBJ1-1; D might be TRBD1 (6 bases). V lost 5 bases to trimming and J lost 6 bases, with 17 bases between them. The V gene's germline CDR1 is SGHRS and CDR2 YFSETQ. The CDR3 has 14 residues. CDR3 in amino acids: CASSSLGANAEAFF. The CDR3 DNA sequence: TGCGCCAGCAGTAGCTTGGGGGCTAACGCTGAAGCTTTCTTT. Using reference TRBV5-1 and TRBJ1-1 for the parts outside the CDR3, the full variable domain is KAGVTQTPRYLIKTRGQQVTLSCSPISGHRSVSWYQQTPGQGLQFLFEYFSETQRNKGNFPGRFSGRQFSNSRSEMNVSTLELGDSALYLCASSSLGANAEAFFGQGTRLTVV.

The V call is TRBV2, the J call TRBJ2-5; D might be TRBD1 (6 bases). The CDR3 runs 14 residues. The V gene lost 2 bases and the J gene lost 2 bases, with 9 bases spanning the gap. Germline values: CDR1 SNHLY, CDR2 FYNNEI. In nucleotides, the CDR3 is TGTGCCAGCAGTGAAAGGACAGATCAAGAGACCCAGTACTTC. It translates to CASSERTDQETQYF.

The chain recombines TRBV24-1 with TRBJ2-5, with D maybe TRBD1 (6 bases). The CDR3 loop spans 15 amino acids. CDR1 and CDR2 (germline): KGHDR, SFDVKD. Trimming removed 0 bases from V and 0 bases from J, with 7 bases in between. The CDR3 reads CATSDLRGYQETQYF. The CDR3 bases are TGTGCCACCAGTGATTTGAGGGGGTACCAAGAGACCCAGTACTTC.